The 14 T cell receptor beta chains listed next were all sequenced from one sample in a study of T cells and Merkel cell carcinoma outcomes. Sequenced by immunoSEQ multiplex PCR; TCRdb stores in-frame clones only, minus some. This repertoire shows over a thousand clones, 70% to 90% found once; its top ten account for 10% to 13%. The sequenced sample consisted of tumor tissue from Merkel cell carcinoma. These receptors all stem from a human donor with Merkel cell carcinoma.

The chain joins TRBV2 to TRBJ1-6; TRBD1 matches 7 bases. V gave up 8 bases and J gave up 6 bases; unmatched junction bases: 10. The CDR3 length is 15 residues. Germline CDR1 SNHLY, CDR2 FYNNEI. CDR3 region: CASGGGTVFNSPLHF. The CDR3 nucleotides read TGTGCCAGCGGTGGAGGGACAGTATTTAATTCACCCCTCCACTTT.

The chain carries TRBV10-2 and TRBJ2-1; a possible D gene is TRBD1 (5 bases). Germline V gene sequence: CDR1 WSHSY, CDR2 SAAADI. This CDR3 is built from 13 residues. Trimming stripped 7 bases from V and 4 bases from J, with 11 bases between. The CDR3 DNA follows: TGCGCCAGCATAGGGGTCGGGTACAATGAGCAGTTCTTC. Translated: CASIGVGYNEQFF.

The gene calls are TRBV19 and TRBJ1-4; weak D call: TRBD1 (6 bases). CDR1 is LNHDA and CDR2 is SQIVND in the germline V gene (reference sequence). V lost 4 bases to trimming and J lost 8 bases, with 17 bases between them. The CDR3 runs 15 residues. CDR3 amino acids: CASSTQGPFFEKLFF. The CDR3 coding sequence is TGTGCCAGTAGTACGCAGGGGCCTTTTTTCGAAAAACTGTTTTTT.

This clone was detected once. The chain couples TRBV30 to TRBJ1-2, with no clear D. Germline CDR1 GTSNPN, CDR2 SVGIG (reference sequence). The V gene lost 2 bases and the J gene lost 4 bases, with 11 bases spanning the gap. This CDR3 spans 13 amino acids. The CDR3 DNA follows: TGTGCCTGGAGTCCGGACGGGATCTATGGCTACACCTTC. It yields the protein CAWSPDGIYGYTF.

The chain links TRBV5-1 to TRBJ2-2; TRBD2 is a possible D gene (5 bases). This CDR3 has 14 residues. Germline lookup yields CDR1 SGHRS and CDR2 YFSETQ. V dropped 4 bases and J dropped 5 bases, with 12 bases sitting between them. CDR3 in DNA: TGCGCCAGCAGCCCCGGACTTCAGACCGGGGAGCTGTTTTTT. This translates into CASSPGLQTGELFF.

The genes are TRBV14 and TRBJ1-5; no firm D call. This CDR3 is built from 14 residues. CDR1 is SGHDN and CDR2 is FVKESK in the germline V gene. Trimming removed 4 bases at V and 4 bases at J, with 11 bases between. The CDR3 DNA is TGTGCCAGCAGCCGGTCTGGTTCTAATCAGCCCCAGCATTTT. Translation gives CASSRSGSNQPQHF.

Worth noting for this clone: One end of the junction is discordant with germline, which a read error may explain. J is TRBJ1-5 and V is TRBV19; D gene ambiguous. Germline V gene lookup returns CDR1 LNHDA and CDR2 SQIVND (reference sequence). The CDR3 runs to 13 residues. The CDR3 is CASSIDRKQPQHF. CDR3 DNA: TGTGCCAGTAGTATAGATCGCAAGCAGCCCCAGCATTTT.

V gene TRBV9 combines with J gene TRBJ1-1; TRBD1 is a possible D gene (5 bases). This CDR3 is 15 amino acids long. The V end was cut by 0 bases, the J end by 3 bases, with 12 bases between. Germline CDR1 reads SGDLS; CDR2 reads YYNGEE. CDR3: CASSVDPRVDTEAFF. CDR3 DNA sequence: TGTGCCAGCAGCGTAGACCCCAGGGTGGACACTGAAGCTTTCTTT.

The chain joins TRBV5-1 to TRBJ1-3; weak D call: TRBD1 (6 bases). The CDR3 is made up of 13 amino acids. With 2 bases removed from V and 8 bases from J, the gap between germline ends came to 11 bases. Germline V CDR1 and CDR2: SGHRS, YFSETQ. The CDR3 DNA reads TGCGCCAGCAGCTTTGGGGGGCTAGACACCATATATTTT. Encoded protein: CASSFGGLDTIYF.

Worth noting for this clone: The junction differs from germline at one of its ends, possibly a read error. This chain links TRBV6-6 with TRBJ1-6; D perhaps matches TRBD1 (6 bases). The germline gives CDR1 MNHNY, CDR2 SVGAGI (reference sequence). The CDR3 spans 14 residues. The CDR3 loop is CTSSKTGKNSPLHF. CDR3 nucleotides: TGTACCAGCAGTAAGACAGGCAAAAATTCACCCCTCCACTTT.

The chain uses TRBV7-2 and TRBJ1-3; no clear D gene. With 8 bases removed from V and 2 bases from J, the gap between germline ends came to 16 bases. CDR3 length equals 15 residues. CDR1 and CDR2 from the germline V gene are SGHTA and FQGNSA. CDR3 loop: CASSIAGITGNTIYF. DNA for the CDR3: TGTGCCAGCTCGATAGCCGGGATTACTGGAAACACCATATATTTT.

J is TRBJ1-2 and V is TRBV7-9; D uncertain. Germline-derived CDR1 and CDR2 are SEHNR and FQNEAQ (reference sequence). The V and J ends lost 3 bases and 8 bases respectively, with 7 bases between them. This CDR3 spans 11 amino acids. The CDR3 bases are TGTGCCAGCAGCTTCGGTGGCGGCTACACCTTC. Its protein is CASSFGGGYTF.

This clone has a handful of counts. The chain is built from TRBV4-1 and TRBJ1-5, with D unresolved. CDR1 and CDR2 from the germline V gene are MGHRA and YSYEKL. The length of the CDR3 is 15 residues. The V gene lost 0 bases and the J gene lost 3 bases, with 9 bases spanning the gap. CDR3 sequence: CASSQELGINQPQHF. The DNA of the CDR3 is TGCGCCAGCAGCCAAGAGTTGGGGATCAATCAGCCCCAGCATTTT.

This clone was detected a few times. The chain is built from TRBV27 and TRBJ1-1; D is undetermined. V lost 4 bases and J 4 bases, leaving 16 bases between the germline ends. Germline values: CDR1 MNHEY, CDR2 SMNVEV (reference sequence). The CDR3 has 15 residues. The CDR3 reads CASSSRAHLGTEAFF. The DNA for the CDR3 is TGTGCCAGCAGTTCCCGGGCCCACCTTGGCACTGAAGCTTTCTTT.